This T cell receptor (beta chain) is from a study of identical twins. General study findings and limits: Whereas memory repertoires showed no such difference, abundant cord blood beta clonotypes carried fewer insertions. Part of the zero-insertion signal could reflect confounding by invariant MAIT and iNKT cells. Donors were not followed over many years; analysis was cross-sectional.

A single record per CDR3 protein comes from TCRdb applying MiXCR to the 5' RACE reads. Of about 890,000 distinct CDR3 sequences in the sample, 12% were seen once. This clonotype was seen more than once but under ten times. Its antigen is still unknown. The CDR3 spans 17 residues. The J segment lost 2 bases and the V segment lost 1 base, leaving 5 bases of the junction unmatched. Germline CDR1 KGHDR, CDR2 SFDVKD. Another study also made use of these data, one on yellow fever vaccine responses in identical twins. This second study notes: A vaccine T cell response that seemed partly convergent and partly personalized was reported in twins.

The V gene is TRBV24-1, the J gene TRBJ2-2, with 8 bases aligning to TRBD1. The receptor comes from a woman under 30 in good health. Sample: PBMCs. The CDR3 loop reads CATSDLRTGNNTGELFF. CDR3 bases: TGTGCCACCAGTGATTTACGGACAGGGAACAACACCGGGGAGCTGTTTTTT.